This TCR beta chain appears in the sequencing data of a study of blood T cell repertoires in COVID-19 (dated by TCRdb to 2020 to 2022). In terms of the full investigation: Samples covering the acute and convalescent phases of COVID-19 were provided by collaborators in the United States, Italy and Spain. The material from the prospective study consisted of cDNA or gDNA derived from T cells, B-cell-depleted T cells, or PBMCs. Deeply sampled blood TCRbeta repertoires from subjects exposed to, actively infected with, or recovered from COVID-19 were included in the dataset. A freely available public database, intended as a resource for researchers studying the immune response to SARS-CoV-2, is where the repertoires were released. The samples were drawn from two sources: the first 160 participants of the ongoing ImmuneRACE study, and 1,254 subjects contributed by 6 global collaborators. Nearly every sample came with metadata listing a de-identified subject ID, COVID-19 status, age in years and sex. Where HLA class I and class II types were available, the types were taken from metadata supplied by the sample provider, not from assay-based typing. Results and caveats for the whole study, not just this receptor: How much clinical and demographic metadata was included differed by source and by participant, and the metadata was provided uncurated.

Notes on this clone: The specificity of this receptor is unknown. Base qualities were left out, and no much larger clone turns up one base away.

One collaborating source in Seattle enrolled patients during active infection and followed them longitudinally through the course of disease. Collaborating institutions collected whole blood in K2EDTA tubes following their own protocols. Collaborator samples were shipped for TCRbeta analysis as frozen whole blood, isolated PBMCs, or DNA extracted from either sample type. TCRbeta CDR3 regions were amplified from genomic DNA using the immunoSEQ Assay, a bias-controlled multiplex PCR. Per the original workflow: The number of nucleated cells in each sample was estimated by amplification of reference gene primers within the assay. To quantify the absolute abundance of each unique TCRbeta CDR3 rearrangement, sequence reads were collapsed and filtered. For each sample, productive Simpson clonality was calculated as the square root of Simpson's diversity index across productive rearrangements. TCRdb obtained this table from immuneACCESS and retained in-frame rearrangements with V and J assigned. These tables miss some clones; where compared with another copy, unresolved V genes account for less than half of the shortfall, and the remainder is unexplained. V, J and clone size are those of that table, while D and trimming were read from the DNA. Across this sample there are tens of thousands of clones, with around nine tenths seen only once. About 4.9% of the sample is taken by the ten largest.

From its cysteine to its phenylalanine, the CDR3 spans 11 amino acids. Solely the CDR3 DNA is kept, with 33 bases framed from the first base. CDR1 and CDR2 are drawn from the germline V gene (reference sequence): GTSNPN, SVGIG. Unmatched junction bases come to 9, with V trimmed by 5 bases and J by 14 bases. The specimen was peripheral blood. The V and J segments used are TRBV30 and TRBJ2-3; 8 bases in the middle match TRBD2. The sequence came from a man between 60 and 75 years old with COVID-19, enrolled during active disease. The DNA reads as follows: TGTGCCTGGGCGGGACTAGGATTTAGGTATTTT. Its translation reads: CAWAGLGFRYF.